This T cell receptor beta chain was recovered during a study of post-analysis software for immune sequencing data. Broader study findings: Elevated frequency relative to controls characterized a handful of TRBV segments in patients, TRBV5-6, TRBV5-1 and TRBV20-1 among them.

This clonotype was found a few times. Its antigen is undetermined. cDNA libraries for TCR beta contained unique molecular identifiers. Each sample of 1 to 10 million input T cells yielded 500,000 or so cDNA molecules, so each molecule approximated one T cell. MiXCR was run by TCRdb on the PCR reads, yielding one entry per CDR3 protein. The sample contains about 540,000 distinct CDR3 sequences, 34% of which appear only once. V dropped 2 bases and J dropped 0 bases, with 9 bases sitting between them. The CDR3 covers 15 residues. Looked up from germline, CDR1 is SGHKS and CDR2 is YYEKEE (reference sequence).

Specimen: blood. This chain uses TRBV5-5 with TRBJ2-1; unclear D gene. This TCR was recovered from a girl aged 2-17 years with multiple sclerosis. Here the CDR3 DNA reads TGTGCCAGCAGCTTCGGACCCGGCTCCTACAATGAGCAGTTCTTC. Residues: CASSFGPGSYNEQFF. Together with reference TRBV5-5 and TRBJ2-1, the CDR3 gives the full variable domain: DAGVTQSPTHLIKTRGQQVTLRCSPISGHKSVSWYQQVLGQGPQFIFQYYEKEERGRGNFPDRFSARQFPNYSSELNVNALLLGDSALYLCASSFGPGSYNEQFFGPGTRLTVL.